The subject of this entry is one T cell receptor (beta chain). The antigen it binds to is not known. Base qualities were left out, and no much larger clone turns up one base away. The sample belongs to a study of cytomegalovirus exposure and HLA in healthy donors (dated by TCRdb to about 2017). Study-level background: According to a later analysis, the roughly 120 validation repertoires were produced on the same platform as the 666 repertoires of the first cohort. The study was designed to test whether signatures of past pathogen exposure could be identified by cataloging public T cell receptors. In addition to the first cohort of 666 subjects, a separate validation cohort of approximately 110 different subjects was used. The study combined high-throughput TCR immunosequencing, statistical association of individual TCRs with disease status, and machine learning to predict cytomegalovirus infection status.

Results the study describes overall, beyond this receptor: In both the original and validation cohorts, the classifier was reported to diagnose cytomegalovirus status with high specificity and sensitivity. The authors suggested that the approach could potentially be extended to other disease states and immunological phenotypes. The study listed approximately 150 TCR beta chains as associated with cytomegalovirus. Subsequent analysis determined that TCRs grouped into clusters in the first cohort also showed a tendency toward co-occurrence across the roughly 130 validation repertoires, and 90% to 95% of cluster scores exceeded 0. While some public TCRs were present in many individuals, most TCR sequences turned up only very rarely across donors. A later analysis lacked HLA typing for the validation cohort, so it scored co-occurrence in that cohort across all 110 or so repertoires. A few of the identified cytomegalovirus-associated TCR beta chains were confirmed in vitro to be specific for cytomegalovirus antigens.

Donors formed part of the validation cohort, which comprised about 120 subjects and was distinct from the first cohort of several hundred subjects. Library preparation used the immunoSEQ multiplex PCR assay. From the authors' description of their analysis: To diagnose cytomegalovirus status from the catalog of TCR beta chain sequences, a statistical classification framework was built. This is the immuneACCESS table as TCRdb keeps it, with only in-frame sequences that have V and J called. A part of the clones is gone; compared with another copy, unresolved V genes explain less than half, and the rest is unexplained. Clonal size and the V and J genes are those of that table, whereas D and trimming came from the DNA. The sample profile shows more than 95,000 clones; around 95% of them were found once. About 1.7% of the sample goes to the ten largest clones. The source is a man aged 18 to 29 in good health and CMV-seronegative. The material sequenced was PBMCs.

The CDR3 region: CASSHLKEEQFF. The DNA sequence is as follows: TGTGCCAGCAGTCACTTAAAGGAGGAGCAGTTCTTC. The rearranged chain carries TRBV28 and TRBJ2-1; the D gene is not confidently resolved. The cysteine opens and the phenylalanine closes a CDR3 of 12 amino acids. The read is trimmed to its CDR3 DNA, 36 bases read in frame from base 1. Deletion took 5 bases off V and 10 bases off J, with a span of 12 bases between the germline ends. The germline V gene supplies CDR1 MDHEN and CDR2 SYDVKM.